Following are 8 T cell receptor beta chains from one sample sequenced in a study of blood T cell repertoires in COVID-19. TCRdb keeps only in-frame clones here, not all; method: immunoSEQ multiplex PCR. The sample records 250,000 to 300,000 clones, approximately 83% being singletons. Input material: peripheral blood. The receptor source for this set is a woman between 65 and 79 years old with acute or convalescent COVID-19.

CDR3 DNA: TGTGCCAGCAGACAGGGGCAGACAAGTAATTCACCCCTCCACTTT. Its protein is CASRQGQTSNSPLHF. The gene calls are TRBV19 and TRBJ1-6; 8 nucleotides line up with TRBD1. There are 15 residues in the CDR3. The germline CDR1 and CDR2 sequences are LNHDA and SQIVND (reference sequence). J was trimmed by 6 bases and V by 9 bases; bases with no gene match: 10.

Note on this clone: At one end the junction does not follow the germline gene, possibly because of a read error. V is TRBV7-7 and J is TRBJ1-1; a weak D match, TRBD1 (5 bases). The CDR3 has 15 amino acids. The germline V gene encodes CDR1 SSHAT and CDR2 FNYEAQ (reference sequence). DNA of the CDR3: TGTGCTAGCAGCTTGACAGTCCCGAGGAACACTGAAGCTTTCTTT. This sequence encodes CASSLTVPRNTEAFF.

V usage is TRBV7-2 and J usage is TRBJ1-2, with TRBD1 as a possible D gene (6 bases). The V end was cut by 5 bases, the J end by 1 base, with 17 bases between. CDR1 SGHTA and CDR2 FQGNSA come from the germline V gene. The CDR3 has 16 amino acids. The CDR3: CASSPSPGHRNYGYTF. The CDR3 DNA sequence: TGTGCCAGCAGCCCGTCTCCGGGACACCGTAACTATGGCTACACCTTC. Full variable domain (rest looked up from reference TRBV7-2 and TRBJ1-2): GAGVSQSPSNKVTEKGKDVELRCDPISGHTALYWYRQSLGQGLEFLIYFQGNSAPDKSGLPSDRFSAERTGGSVSTLTIQRTQQEDSAVYLCASSPSPGHRNYGYTFGSGTRLTVV.

In this sample, this clone turned up a few times. The gene calls are TRBV6-5 and TRBJ1-3; 9 nucleotides align to TRBD1. Germline V gene lookup returns CDR1 MNHEY and CDR2 SVGAGI. Germline trimming cut 6 bases from V and 4 bases from J; bases unmatched to any gene: 4. CDR3 length: 14 amino acids. CDR3 loop: CASRPTGGGNTIYF. CDR3 sequence (DNA): TGTGCCAGCAGACCTACAGGGGGCGGAAACACCATATATTTT.

V is TRBV18 and J is TRBJ1-2; a possible D gene is TRBD1 (5 bases). The CDR3 sequence is 14 residues long. V gave up 6 bases and J gave up 0 bases, with 11 bases separating them. The germline CDR1 and CDR2 sequences are KGHSH and LQKENI. Here the CDR3 reads CASSRDSPNYGYTF. The CDR3 DNA reads TGTGCCAGCTCTCGGGACTCCCCTAACTATGGCTACACCTTC.

The V call is TRBV11-3, the J call TRBJ1-6, with D uncertain. V was pared by 0 bases and J by 9 bases, with 6 bases between. This CDR3 has 13 residues. Germline V gene sequence: CDR1 SGHNT, CDR2 YENEEA. The chain's CDR3 is CASSLDRISPLHF. CDR3 bases: TGTGCCAGCAGCTTAGATCGTATTTCACCCCTCCACTTT.

This chain connects TRBV18 to TRBJ2-1; 14 bases align to TRBD2. The CDR3 loop spans 18 amino acids. Germline V gene data show CDR1 as KGHSH and CDR2 as LQKENI. J was trimmed by 2 bases and V by 4 bases; bases with no gene match: 7. The CDR3 nucleotides are TGTGCCAGCTCACGTTCGACTAGCGGGGGGGGCCCCTACAATGAGCAGTTCTTC. Its protein product is CASSRSTSGGGPYNEQFF.

This chain links TRBV7-3 with TRBJ1-1; 8 bases match TRBD1. Germline CDR1 SGHTA, CDR2 FQGTGA. J gave up 7 bases and V 5 bases, and 6 bases lay outside the gene matches. The CDR3 runs to 13 residues. CDR3 nucleotides: TGTGCCAGCAGCAAACTTGGGACAGGTGAAGCTTTCTTT. Its translation: CASSKLGTGEAFF.